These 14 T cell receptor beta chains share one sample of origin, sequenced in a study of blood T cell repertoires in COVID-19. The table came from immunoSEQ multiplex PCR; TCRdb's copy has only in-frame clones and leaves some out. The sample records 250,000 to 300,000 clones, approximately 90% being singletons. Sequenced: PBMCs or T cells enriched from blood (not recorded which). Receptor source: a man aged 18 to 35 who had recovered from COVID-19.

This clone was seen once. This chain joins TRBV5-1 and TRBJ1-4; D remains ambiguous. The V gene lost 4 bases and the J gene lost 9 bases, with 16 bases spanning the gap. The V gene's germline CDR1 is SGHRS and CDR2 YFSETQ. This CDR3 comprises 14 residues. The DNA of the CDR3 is TGCGCCAGCAGCCCGGACGGGCGGGAACAAAAACTGTTTTTT. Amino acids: CASSPDGREQKLFF.

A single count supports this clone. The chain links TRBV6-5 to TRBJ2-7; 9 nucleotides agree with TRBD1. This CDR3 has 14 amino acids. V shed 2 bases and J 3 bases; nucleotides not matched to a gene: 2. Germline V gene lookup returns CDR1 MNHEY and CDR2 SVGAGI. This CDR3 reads CASSYLTGGYEQYF. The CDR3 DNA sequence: TGTGCCAGCAGTTACCTGACAGGGGGCTACGAGCAGTACTTC.

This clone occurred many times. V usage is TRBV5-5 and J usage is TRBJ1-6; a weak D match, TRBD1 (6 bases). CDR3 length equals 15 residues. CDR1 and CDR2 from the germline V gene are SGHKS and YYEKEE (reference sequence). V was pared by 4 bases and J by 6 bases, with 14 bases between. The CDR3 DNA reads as TGTGCCAGCAGCCCCATTACAGGGTTTAATTCACCCCTCCACTTT. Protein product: CASSPITGFNSPLHF.

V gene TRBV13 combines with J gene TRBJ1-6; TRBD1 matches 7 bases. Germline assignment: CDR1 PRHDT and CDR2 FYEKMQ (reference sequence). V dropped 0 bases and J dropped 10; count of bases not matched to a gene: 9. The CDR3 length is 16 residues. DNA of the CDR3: TGTGCCAGCAGCTTAGGACTTAAAGGGACAGCCTCACCCCTCCACTTT. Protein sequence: CASSLGLKGTASPLHF. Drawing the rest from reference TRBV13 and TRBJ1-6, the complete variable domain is AAGVIQSPRHLIKEKRETATLKCYPIPRHDTVYWYQQGPGQDPQFLISFYEKMQSDKGSIPDRFSAQQFSDYHSELNMSSLELGDSALYFCASSLGLKGTASPLHFGNGTRLTVT.

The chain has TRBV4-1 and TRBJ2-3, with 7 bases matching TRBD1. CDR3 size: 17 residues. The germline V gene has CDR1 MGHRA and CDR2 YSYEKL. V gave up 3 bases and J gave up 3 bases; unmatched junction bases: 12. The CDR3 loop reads CASSQGATGVFTDTQYF. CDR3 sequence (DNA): TGCGCCAGCAGCCAGGGCGCTACAGGGGTTTTTACAGATACGCAGTATTTT.

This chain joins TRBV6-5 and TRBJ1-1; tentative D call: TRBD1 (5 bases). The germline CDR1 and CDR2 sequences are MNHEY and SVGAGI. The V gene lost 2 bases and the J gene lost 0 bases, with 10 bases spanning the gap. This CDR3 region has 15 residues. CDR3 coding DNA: TGTGCCAGCAGTTACGCCAGGACACTGAACACTGAAGCTTTCTTT. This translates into CASSYARTLNTEAFF.

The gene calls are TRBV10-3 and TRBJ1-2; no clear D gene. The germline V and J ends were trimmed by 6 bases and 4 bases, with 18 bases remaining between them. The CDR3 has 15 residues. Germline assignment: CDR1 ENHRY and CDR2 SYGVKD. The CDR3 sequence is CAISLRLGSVYGYTF. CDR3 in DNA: TGTGCCATCAGCCTCAGACTCGGCTCAGTCTATGGCTACACCTTC.

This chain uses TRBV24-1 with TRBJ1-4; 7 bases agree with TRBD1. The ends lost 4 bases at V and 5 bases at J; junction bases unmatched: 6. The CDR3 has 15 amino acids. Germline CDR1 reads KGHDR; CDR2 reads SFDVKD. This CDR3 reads CATSDSGTDNEKLFF. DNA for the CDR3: TGTGCCACCAGTGACTCCGGGACAGACAATGAAAAACTGTTTTTT.

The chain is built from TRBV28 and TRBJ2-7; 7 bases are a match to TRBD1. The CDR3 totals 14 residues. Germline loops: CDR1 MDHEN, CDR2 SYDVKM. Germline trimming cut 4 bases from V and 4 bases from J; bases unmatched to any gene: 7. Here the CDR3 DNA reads TGTGCCAGCAGTTCAGGACAGGAGACATACGAGCAGTACTTC. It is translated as CASSSGQETYEQYF.

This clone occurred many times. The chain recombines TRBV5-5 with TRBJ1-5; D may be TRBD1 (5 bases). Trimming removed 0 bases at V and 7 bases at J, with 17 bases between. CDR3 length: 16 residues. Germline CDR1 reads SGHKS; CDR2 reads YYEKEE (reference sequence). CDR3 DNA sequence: TGTGCCAGCAGCTTGGGGGGTGACAGTCGCGTACAGCCCCAGCATTTT. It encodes CASSLGGDSRVQPQHF. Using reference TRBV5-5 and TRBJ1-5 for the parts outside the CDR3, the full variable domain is DAGVTQSPTHLIKTRGQQVTLRCSPISGHKSVSWYQQVLGQGPQFIFQYYEKEERGRGNFPDRFSARQFPNYSSELNVNALLLGDSALYLCASSLGGDSRVQPQHFGDGTRLSIL.

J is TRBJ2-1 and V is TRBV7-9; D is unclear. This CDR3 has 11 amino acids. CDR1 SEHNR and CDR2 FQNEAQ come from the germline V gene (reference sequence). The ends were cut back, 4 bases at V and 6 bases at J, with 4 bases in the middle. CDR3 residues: CASSSSNEQFF. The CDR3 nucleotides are TGTGCCAGCAGCTCCAGCAATGAGCAGTTCTTC.

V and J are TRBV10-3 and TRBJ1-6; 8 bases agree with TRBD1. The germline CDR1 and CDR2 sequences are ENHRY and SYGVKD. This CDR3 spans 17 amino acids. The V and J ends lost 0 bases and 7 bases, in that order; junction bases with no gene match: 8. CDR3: CAISESAGGAQNSPLHF. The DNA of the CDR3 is TGTGCCATCAGTGAGTCTGCAGGGGGCGCACAGAATTCACCCCTCCACTTT.

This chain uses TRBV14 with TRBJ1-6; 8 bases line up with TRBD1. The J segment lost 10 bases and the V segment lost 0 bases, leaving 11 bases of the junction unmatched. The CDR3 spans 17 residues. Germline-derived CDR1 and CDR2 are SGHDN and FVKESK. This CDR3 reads CASSQDRFPAGGSPLHF. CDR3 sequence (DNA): TGTGCCAGCAGCCAAGATCGTTTCCCCGCAGGGGGCTCACCCCTCCACTTT.

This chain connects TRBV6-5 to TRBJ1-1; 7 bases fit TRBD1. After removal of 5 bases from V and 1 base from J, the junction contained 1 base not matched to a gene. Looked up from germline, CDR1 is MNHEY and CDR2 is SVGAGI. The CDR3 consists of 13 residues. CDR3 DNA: TGTGCCAGCAGTCGGACAGGGAACACTGAAGCTTTCTTT. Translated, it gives CASSRTGNTEAFF.